This passage covers 10 T cell receptor beta chains from one sample sequenced in a study of technical replicates of blood from a handful of donors. The data were produced by immunoSEQ multiplex PCR, yet TCRdb's version contains in-frame clones alone and is incomplete. Found here are tens of thousands of clones, approximately 90% of them singletons; the top ten hold around 4.1%. Sequencing was done on a sample of PBMCs. All receptors derive from a human donor in good health. Some clones in this sample may be carry-over from other donors' samples.

V is TRBV12-5 and J is TRBJ2-7, with D unclear. Germline V gives CDR1 LGHNT, CDR2 FRNRAP. The CDR3 is 12 residues long. Trimming stripped 6 bases from V and 1 base from J, with 7 bases between. The CDR3 here is CASGTGSYEQYF. The CDR3 nucleotides are TGTGCTAGTGGCACCGGGTCCTACGAGCAGTACTTC.

This rearrangement joins TRBV19 to TRBJ2-2; TRBD1 aligns across 8 bases. Germline assignment: CDR1 LNHDA and CDR2 SQIVND (reference sequence). V shed 9 bases, J shed 5 bases, and the junction held 20 bases outside the gene matches. This CDR3 has 18 residues. The CDR3 DNA reads as TGTGCCAGCGAACGCGGTGGGGAACAGGGGGGAAGAACCGGGGAGCTGTTTTTT. This gives the protein CASERGGEQGGRTGELFF.

This chain links TRBV5-1 with TRBJ2-7; no clear D. The length of the CDR3 is 13 residues. V shed 0 bases and J shed 3 bases, with 7 bases lying between them. Germline V gene sequence: CDR1 SGHRS, CDR2 YFSETQ. CDR3 protein: CASSLDPGYEQYF. The DNA of the CDR3 is TGCGCCAGCAGCTTGGACCCGGGCTACGAGCAGTACTTC.

This rearrangement joins TRBV7-8 to TRBJ2-7; TRBD2 might be the D (6 bases). Trimming took 0 bases from V and 6 from J, leaving 6 bases between them. Germline CDR1 is SGHVS and CDR2 is FQNEAQ. The CDR3 covers 12 residues. The CDR3 loop is CASSLAGGEQYF. In DNA, the CDR3 is TGTGCCAGCAGCTTAGCGGGGGGCGAGCAGTACTTC.

The chain uses TRBV9 and TRBJ2-2; possibly TRBD1 for D (5 bases). The CDR3 sequence is 17 residues long. The germline gives CDR1 SGDLS, CDR2 YYNGEE. Trimming stripped 4 bases from V and 2 bases from J, with 18 bases between. The DNA for the CDR3 is TGTGCCAGCAGCCAAGGGCCAGGGAAACCTAACACCGGGGAGCTGTTTTTT. Translation gives CASSQGPGKPNTGELFF.

The rearrangement joins TRBV30 to TRBJ1-2; the match to TRBD1 covers 7 bases. Unmatched junction bases numbered 6, after V lost 3 bases and J lost 2 bases. The CDR3 runs 14 residues. Per the germline V gene, CDR1 is GTSNPN and CDR2 is SVGIG (reference sequence). The CDR3 is CAWSGQAPNYGYTF. CDR3 sequence (DNA): TGTGCCTGGAGCGGACAGGCCCCGAACTATGGCTACACCTTC.

This chain uses TRBV6-4 with TRBJ1-3, with TRBD1 identical over 11 bases. The CDR3 is 18 amino acids. Germline V gene data show CDR1 as MRHNA and CDR2 as SNTAGT. Losses at the gene ends were 5 bases for V and 1 base for J; bases not matched to a gene: 10. The CDR3 reads CASSIGLGQGASGNTIYF. Written as DNA, the CDR3 is TGTGCCAGCAGTATAGGCTTAGGACAGGGGGCTTCTGGAAACACCATATATTTT.

V usage is TRBV4-1 and J usage is TRBJ2-5; TRBD2 matches 11 bases. With V trimmed by 1 base and J by 2 bases, 6 bases remained unmatched. CDR3 length equals 17 residues. The germline gives CDR1 MGHRA, CDR2 YSYEKL. The CDR3 nucleotides read TGCGCCAGCAGCCAAGGACTAGCGGGGCTCGAGCAAGAGACCCAGTACTTC. Protein: CASSQGLAGLEQETQYF.

This chain links TRBV9 with TRBJ1-1; no firm D call. This CDR3 region has 14 residues. Germline values: CDR1 SGDLS, CDR2 YYNGEE. Deletions cut 1 base from V and 4 bases from J, with 11 bases between. The CDR3: CASSVTGEATEAFF. In DNA, the CDR3 is TGTGCCAGCAGCGTAACGGGAGAGGCCACTGAAGCTTTCTTT.

The J gene is TRBJ1-6, the V gene TRBV18; unclear D gene. Trimming stripped 3 bases from V and 0 bases from J, with 12 bases between. This CDR3 comprises 17 residues. Germline lookup yields CDR1 KGHSH and CDR2 LQKENI. Here the CDR3 reads CASSPPSRSSYNSPLHF. CDR3 in DNA: TGTGCCAGCTCACCTCCGTCGAGAAGCTCCTATAATTCACCCCTCCACTTT.